The text below deals with one TCR beta chain. As yet, its antigen is unknown. Method: immunoSEQ multiplex PCR; TCRdb's copy keeps in-frame clones and lacks some. The sample has 45,000 to 65,000 clones, approximately 75% seen once. This specimen belongs to a study of OX40 agonist ivuxolimab in advanced cancers. General study findings and limits: CD4+ and CD8+ T cells in blood underwent clonal expansion by week 6 at 0.1 to 3.0 mg/kg.

Germline-derived CDR1 and CDR2 are SNHLY and FYNNEI. The V end lost 2 bases, the J end lost 5 bases, and 9 bases lay between the germline ends. CDR3 length equals 14 residues. This rearrangement joins TRBV2 to TRBJ1-4, with a possible D match to TRBD1 (5 bases). This receptor was identified in an adult with an advanced solid tumor such as melanoma, head and neck, liver or kidney cancer. Material: CD4+ or CD8+ T cells sorted from blood, obtained in a trial of the OX40 agonist ivuxolimab. CDR3 sequence reads: CASSEPRGNEKLFF. CDR3 nucleotide sequence: TGTGCCAGCAGTGAACCTAGGGGCAATGAAAAACTGTTTTTT.